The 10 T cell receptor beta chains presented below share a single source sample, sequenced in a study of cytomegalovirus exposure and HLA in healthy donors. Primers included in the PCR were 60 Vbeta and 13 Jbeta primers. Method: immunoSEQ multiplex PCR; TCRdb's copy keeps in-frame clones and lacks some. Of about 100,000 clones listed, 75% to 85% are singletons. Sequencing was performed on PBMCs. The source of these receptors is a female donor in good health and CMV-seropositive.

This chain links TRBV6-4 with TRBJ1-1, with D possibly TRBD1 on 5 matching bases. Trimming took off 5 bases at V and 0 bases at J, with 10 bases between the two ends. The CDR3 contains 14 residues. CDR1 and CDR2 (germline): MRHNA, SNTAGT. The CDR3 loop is CASSQGLMNTEAFF. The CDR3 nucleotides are TGTGCCAGCAGTCAGGGACTAATGAACACTGAAGCTTTCTTT.

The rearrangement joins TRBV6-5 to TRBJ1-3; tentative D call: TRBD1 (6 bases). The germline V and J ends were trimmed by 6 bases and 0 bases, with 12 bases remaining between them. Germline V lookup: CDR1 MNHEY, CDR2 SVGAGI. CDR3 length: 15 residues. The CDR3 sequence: CASSPTGLSGNTIYF. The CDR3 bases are TGTGCCAGCAGCCCGACAGGCCTCTCTGGAAACACCATATATTTT.

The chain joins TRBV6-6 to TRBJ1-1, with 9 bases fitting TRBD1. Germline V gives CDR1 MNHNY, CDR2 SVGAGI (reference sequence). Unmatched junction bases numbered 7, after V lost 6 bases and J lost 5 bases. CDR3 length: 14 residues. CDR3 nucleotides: TGTGCCAGCAGACGGGGACAGGGTGGAACTGAAGCTTTCTTT. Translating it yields CASRRGQGGTEAFF.

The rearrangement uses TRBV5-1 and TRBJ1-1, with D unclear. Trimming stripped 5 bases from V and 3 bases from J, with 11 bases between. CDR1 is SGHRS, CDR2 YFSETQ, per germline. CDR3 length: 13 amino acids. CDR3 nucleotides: TGCGCCAGCAGGCCGAGCGGGGACACTGAAGCTTTCTTT. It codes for CASRPSGDTEAFF. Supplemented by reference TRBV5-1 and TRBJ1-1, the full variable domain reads KAGVTQTPRYLIKTRGQQVTLSCSPISGHRSVSWYQQTPGQGLQFLFEYFSETQRNKGNFPGRFSGRQFSNSRSEMNVSTLELGDSALYLCASRPSGDTEAFFGQGTRLTVV.

The CDR3 nucleotides read TGTGCCTGGAGCGACAGGGGAGGAATGGGCAATCAGCCCCAGCATTTT. Its protein is CAWSDRGGMGNQPQHF. The rearrangement links TRBV30 to TRBJ1-5; TRBD1 aligns across 8 bases. The junction had 9 bases not matched to a gene; V was cut back by 3 bases and J by 2 bases. The CDR3 has 16 amino acids. From germline, CDR1 is GTSNPN and CDR2 SVGIG (reference sequence).

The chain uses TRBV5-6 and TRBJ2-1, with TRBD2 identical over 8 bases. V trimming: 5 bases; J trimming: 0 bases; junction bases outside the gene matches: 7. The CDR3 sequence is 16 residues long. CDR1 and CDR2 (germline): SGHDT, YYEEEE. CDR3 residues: CASRLAAGGSYNEQFF. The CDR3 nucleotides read TGTGCCAGCAGGCTGGCGGCGGGAGGCTCCTACAATGAGCAGTTCTTC.

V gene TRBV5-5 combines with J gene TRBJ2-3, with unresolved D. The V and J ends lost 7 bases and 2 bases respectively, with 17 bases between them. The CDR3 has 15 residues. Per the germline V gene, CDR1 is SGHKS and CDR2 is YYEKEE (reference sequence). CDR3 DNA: TGTGCCAGCTCACTACGCACCTCTTACACAGATACGCAGTATTTT. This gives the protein CASSLRTSYTDTQYF.

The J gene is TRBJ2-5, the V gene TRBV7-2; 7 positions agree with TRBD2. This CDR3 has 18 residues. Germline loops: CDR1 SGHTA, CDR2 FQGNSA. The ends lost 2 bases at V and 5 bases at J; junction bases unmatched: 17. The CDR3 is CASSLPVRGVGRSETQYF. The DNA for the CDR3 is TGTGCCAGCAGCTTACCCGTCCGGGGGGTAGGCCGGTCGGAGACCCAGTACTTC. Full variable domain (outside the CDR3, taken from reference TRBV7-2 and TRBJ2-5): GAGVSQSPSNKVTEKGKDVELRCDPISGHTALYWYRQSLGQGLEFLIYFQGNSAPDKSGLPSDRFSAERTGGSVSTLTIQRTQQEDSAVYLCASSLPVRGVGRSETQYFGPGTRLLVL.

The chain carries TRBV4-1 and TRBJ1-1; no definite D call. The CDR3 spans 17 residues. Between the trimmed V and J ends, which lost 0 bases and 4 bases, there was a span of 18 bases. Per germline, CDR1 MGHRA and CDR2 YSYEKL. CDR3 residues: CASSQETPHPGGTEAFF. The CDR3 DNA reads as TGCGCCAGCAGCCAAGAGACCCCACACCCTGGCGGCACTGAAGCTTTCTTT.

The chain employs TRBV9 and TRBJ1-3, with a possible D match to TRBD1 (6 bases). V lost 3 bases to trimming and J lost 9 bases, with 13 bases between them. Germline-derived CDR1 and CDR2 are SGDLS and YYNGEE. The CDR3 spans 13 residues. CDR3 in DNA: TGTGCCAGCAGCGACCGCGAAGGGGGCACCATATATTTT. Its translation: CASSDREGGTIYF.